The 4 T cell receptor beta chains presented below share a single source sample, sequenced in a study of T cell repertoires in cytomegalovirus infection. Their recognized antigens are unknown. From the reads, TCRdb called clonotypes with MiXCR, one entry per CDR3 protein. The sample lists approximately 590,000 distinct CDR3 sequences, approximately 40% occurring once. The sequencing used cultured PBMCs, collected from culture after CMV antigen stimulation. These receptors were taken from a human donor in good health (CMV status not recorded). Some clones in this sample may be carry-over from other donors' samples.

This clonotype occurred a few times. The CDR3 here is CASSPNLSGFDEQFF. CDR3 sequence (DNA): TGTGCCAGCAGCCCCAATCTCTCGGGGTTCGATGAGCAGTTCTTC. V is TRBV7-2 and J is TRBJ2-1, with D perhaps matching TRBD2 (5 bases). Germline V gives CDR1 SGHTA, CDR2 FQGNSA. The CDR3 spans 15 residues. V gave up 5 bases and J gave up 8 bases, with 19 bases separating them.

This clonotype was counted many times. V is TRBV7-2 and J is TRBJ2-7; D not certain. V was cut by 0 bases and J by 3 bases, with 9 bases left in between. The CDR3 sequence is 14 residues long. Germline CDR1 SGHTA, CDR2 FQGNSA. The CDR3 nucleotides read TGTGCCAGCAGCTTAGCAGTTGGGCGCTACGAGCAGTACTTC. It codes for CASSLAVGRYEQYF.

This clonotype was seen repeatedly, ten times or more. The chain couples TRBV7-3 to TRBJ2-7; D ambiguous. The CDR3 length is 13 residues. CDR1 and CDR2 (germline): SGHTA, FQGTGA. V lost 2 bases and J lost 1, with 6 bases in between. CDR3 coding DNA: TGTGCCAGCAGCTTACAGAATTCCTACGAGCAGTACTTC. Its protein product is CASSLQNSYEQYF. Complete variable domain (other parts from reference TRBV7-3 and TRBJ2-7): GAGVSQTPSNKVTEKGKYVELRCDPISGHTALYWYRQSLGQGPEFLIYFQGTGAADDSGLPNDRFFAVRPEGSVSTLKIQRTERGDSAVYLCASSLQNSYEQYFGPGTRLTVT.

This clonotype was seen a handful of times. CDR3 protein: CASSLARGGSPFF. The CDR3 DNA is TGTGCCAGCAGCTTAGCTCGCGGCGGGAGCCCGTTCTTC. The V gene is TRBV11-2, the J gene TRBJ2-1; 7 bases fit TRBD2. Germline V CDR1 and CDR2: SGHAT, FQNNGV. The J segment lost 15 bases and the V segment lost 1 base, leaving 9 bases of the junction unmatched. The CDR3 covers 13 residues.